A selection of T cell receptor beta chains follows, all from one sample in a study of glioma-infiltrating T cells after dendritic cell vaccination. Only in-frame clones appear in the TCRdb table, and some are missing; sequencing was by immunoSEQ multiplex PCR. The data hold approximately 50,000 clones, with about 91% observed a single time. The material was blood, obtained after dendritic cell vaccination. The receptors derive from a human donor with glioblastoma. The CDR3 runs from the conserved cysteine through the conserved F or W. A D gene is named only where the DNA matches it firmly. A clone size is listed for some rows: how often the clone was seen (once, few, many), or a class if it is expanded.

j_call	d_call	v_call	clone_size	cdr3_nt	cdr3_aa
TRBJ2-5	.	TRBV7-2	once	TGTGCCAGCAGTGGACAGGGAGGGGTGGAGACCCAGTACTTC	CASSGQGGVETQYF
TRBJ1-3	.	TRBV6-5	once	TGTGCCAGCAGTTACGCCAGGGCCTCGACTGGAAACACCATATATTTT	CASSYARASTGNTIYF
TRBJ2-3	.	TRBV2	.	TGTGCCAGCAGTATCTACACAGATACGCAGTATTTT	CASSIYTDTQYF
TRBJ1-1	TRBD1	TRBV10-3	.	TGTGCCATCAGGACAGGGTTTGAGAACACTGAAGCTTTCTTT	CAIRTGFENTEAFF
TRBJ2-5	TRBD1	TRBV28	.	TGTGCCAGCAGTTTTTCAGGGGGTGAGACCCAGTACTTC	CASSFSGGETQYF
TRBJ1-1	.	TRBV19	once	TGTGCCAGTATGGTCACAGTGAACACTGAAGCTTTCTTT	CASMVTVNTEAFF
TRBJ2-1	.	TRBV6-5	.	TGTGCCAGCAGTTACTCCGGACAGTACAATGAGCAGTTCTTC	CASSYSGQYNEQFF
TRBJ1-1	.	TRBV28	.	TGTGCCAGCAGTTTATATCCGGTCATCACTGAAGCTTTCTTT	CASSLYPVITEAFF
TRBJ2-3	TRBD2	TRBV7-2	few	TGTGCCAGCAGCGTGACTAGCGGTCGTAATACGCAGTATTTT	CASSVTSGRNTQYF
TRBJ1-2	TRBD1	TRBV27	.	TGTGCCAGCAGCCTGGGACAGATGAACTATGGCTACACCTTC	CASSLGQMNYGYTF
TRBJ2-1	.	TRBV7-3	.	TGTGCCAGCAGCTTAAGCGGAGTAGCGGATTACAATGAGCAGTTCTTC	CASSLSGVADYNEQFF
TRBJ2-7	TRBD1	TRBV28	.	TGTGCCAGCAGGGGATGGGACAGCAGCTCCTACGAGCAGTACTTC	CASRGWDSSSYEQYF
TRBJ2-1	TRBD1	TRBV7-3	.	TGTGCCAGCAGCTTGGGACAGGGTTTGTACAATGAGCAGTTCTTC	CASSLGQGLYNEQFF
TRBJ2-1	TRBD1	TRBV28	.	TGTGCCAGCAGTTTGTCCACAGGGGCAACCTACAATGAGCAGTTCTTC	CASSLSTGATYNEQFF
TRBJ2-7	TRBD1	TRBV9	.	TGTGCCAGCAGCCCCCTTGTAGGACAGGGAGCCTACGAGCAGTACTTC	CASSPLVGQGAYEQYF
TRBJ2-7	.	TRBV6-1	.	TGTGCCAGCAGCGAGAGCTCCTACGAGCAGTACTTC	CASSESSYEQYF
TRBJ2-5	.	TRBV6-5	.	TGTGCCAGCAGTTGGGACTTGGGGAAGACCCAGTACTTC	CASSWDLGKTQYF
TRBJ2-2	TRBD1	TRBV29-1	.	TGCAGCGTTGGGGGACAGGTGAACACCGGGGAGCTGTTTTTT	CSVGGQVNTGELFF
TRBJ2-1	TRBD2	TRBV7-9	.	TGTGCCAGCAGGACTAGCTTACTCGGTGAGCAGTTCTTC	CASRTSLLGEQFF
TRBJ1-3	TRBD1	TRBV10-3	.	TGTGCCGCAGGGGGCCAGGGAACCTCTGGAAACACCATATATTTT	CAAGGQGTSGNTIYF
TRBJ1-5	.	TRBV5-5	.	TGTGCCAGCAGCTTGCAGGGGCCAGGCAATCAGCCCCAGCATTTT	CASSLQGPGNQPQHF
TRBJ2-5	TRBD2	TRBV6-1	.	TGTGCCAGCAGTCCGGGACTAACAGAGACCCAGTACTTC	CASSPGLTETQYF
TRBJ2-5	.	TRBV10-3	.	TGTGCCATCAGTGAGCGAGAGACCCAGTACTTC	CAISERETQYF
TRBJ1-5	TRBD1	TRBV6-1	.	TGTGCCAGCAGTGAAATTTGGGCAGGGGGTCAGCCCCAGCATTTT	CASSEIWAGGQPQHF
TRBJ1-1	TRBD1	TRBV19	.	TGTGCCAGTAGTATGACGGACAGGGGGCGGGGGACTGAAGCTTTCTTT	CASSMTDRGRGTEAFF
TRBJ2-7	TRBD2	TRBV19	.	TGTGCCAGTAAACCCACACCCCAAGGACTAGCGGGCGTTTACGAGCAGTACTTC	CASKPTPQGLAGVYEQYF
TRBJ2-6	TRBD1	TRBV10-3	.	TGTGCCAACTCCGCACAACTCCAGGGGGATTGGGCCAACGTCCTGACTTTC	CANSAQLQGDWANVLTF
TRBJ1-4	TRBD1	TRBV5-1	.	TGCGCCAGCAGCTTGGAGGGACAGCCTAATGAAAAACTGTTTTTT	CASSLEGQPNEKLFF
TRBJ2-1	TRBD1	TRBV9	.	TGTGCCAGCAGCCCTCTGACAGGGGTCTACAATGAGCAGTTCTTC	CASSPLTGVYNEQFF
TRBJ2-7	.	TRBV7-9	.	TGTGCCAGCAGCCCAAGTCCAGGATTTGGGGAGCAGTACTTC	CASSPSPGFGEQYF
TRBJ1-5	.	TRBV10-3	few	TGTGCCATCAGTGAAGCCGAAAGGGAGCAGCCCCAGCATTTT	CAISEAEREQPQHF
TRBJ2-2	.	TRBV25-1	.	TGTGCCAGCAGTCTCCCGGGGACGAACACCGGGGAGCTGTTTTTT	CASSLPGTNTGELFF
TRBJ2-1	TRBD2	TRBV11-2	once	TGTGCCAGCAGCTTAACGGCGGGAGGCAATGAGCAGTTCTTC	CASSLTAGGNEQFF
TRBJ1-1	.	TRBV2	.	TGTGCCAGCAACCTACGCGGGGGAGGGGGTGAAGCTTTCTTT	CASNLRGGGGEAFF
TRBJ2-7	TRBD2	TRBV10-3	.	TGTGCCACTGTAGCGGGACCACCTCCCTACGAGCAGTACTTC	CATVAGPPPYEQYF
TRBJ2-7	TRBD2	TRBV19	.	TGTGCCAGTACCACACAGCGGGGATTGGGGGAGCAGTACTTC	CASTTQRGLGEQYF
TRBJ2-7	TRBD2	TRBV5-4	.	TGTGCCAGCAGCCCGGGACTAGCGGGGGCCTACGAGCAGTACTTC	CASSPGLAGAYEQYF
TRBJ1-1	.	TRBV27	.	TGTGCCAGCAGTTTAGAGTGGGGGGGGGTTACTGAAGCTTTCTTT	CASSLEWGGVTEAFF
TRBJ2-2	.	TRBV4-3	.	TGCGCCAGCAGCGGAACAGGGAACACCGGGGAGCTGTTTTTT	CASSGTGNTGELFF
TRBJ2-1	.	TRBV5-6	.	TGTGCCAGCAGCCTACTCGTGGGTATGGAGGAGCAGTTCTTC	CASSLLVGMEEQFF
TRBJ2-7	TRBD2	TRBV18	.	TGTGCCAGCTCACCTACCGGGACTACGATTGAGCAGTACTTC	CASSPTGTTIEQYF
TRBJ2-1	.	TRBV6-4	.	TGTGCCAGCAGTAACCACCCTTCCGGAGGGACCTACAATGAGCAGTTCTTC	CASSNHPSGGTYNEQFF
TRBJ1-3	TRBD1	TRBV7-6	.	TGTGCCAGCAGCGCCACGACAGGGTCTGGAAACACCATATATTTT	CASSATTGSGNTIYF
TRBJ2-4	TRBD2	TRBV5-1	once	TGCGCCAGCAGCAGCGCAGCGGGGAGAGCCAAAAACATTCAGTACTTC	CASSSAAGRAKNIQYF
TRBJ1-3	.	TRBV5-6	.	TGTGCCAGCAGCTATGGCTCAGGGGAATTTGGAAACACCATATATTTT	CASSYGSGEFGNTIYF